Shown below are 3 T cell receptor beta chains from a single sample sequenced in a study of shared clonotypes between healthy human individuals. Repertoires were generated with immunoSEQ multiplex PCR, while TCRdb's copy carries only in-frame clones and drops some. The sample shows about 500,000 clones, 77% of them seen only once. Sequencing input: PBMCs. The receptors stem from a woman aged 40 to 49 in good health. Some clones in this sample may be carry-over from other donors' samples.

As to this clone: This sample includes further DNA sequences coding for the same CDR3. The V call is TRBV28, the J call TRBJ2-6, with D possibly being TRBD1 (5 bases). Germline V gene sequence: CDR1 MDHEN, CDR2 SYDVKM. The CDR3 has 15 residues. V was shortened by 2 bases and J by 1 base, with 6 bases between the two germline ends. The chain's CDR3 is CASSLQGSGANVLTF. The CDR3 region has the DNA TGTGCCAGCAGTTTACAGGGTTCTGGGGCCAACGTCCTGACTTTC.

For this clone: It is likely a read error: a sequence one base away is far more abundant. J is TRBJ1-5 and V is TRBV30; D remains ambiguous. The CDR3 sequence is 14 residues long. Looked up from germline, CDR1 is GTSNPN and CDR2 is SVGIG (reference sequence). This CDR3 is CAWSVREFNQPHHF. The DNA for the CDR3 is TGTGCCTGGAGTGTGAGGGAGTTCAATCAGCCCCATCATTTT. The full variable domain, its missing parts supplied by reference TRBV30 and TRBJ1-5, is SQTIHQWPATLVQPVGSPLSLECTVEGTSNPNLYWYRQAAGRGLQLLFYSVGIGQISSEVPQNLSASRPQDRQFILSSKKLLLSDSGFYLCAWSVREFNQPHHFGDGTRLSIL.

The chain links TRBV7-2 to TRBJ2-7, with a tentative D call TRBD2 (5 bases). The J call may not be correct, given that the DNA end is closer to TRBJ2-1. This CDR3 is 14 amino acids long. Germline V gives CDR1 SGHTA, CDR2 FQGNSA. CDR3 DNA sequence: TGTGCCAGCAGCTTACTAGCCCCGAGGAATGAGCAGTTCTTC. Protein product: CASSLLAPRNEQFF.